Sequencing of this T cell receptor (beta chain) was carried out in a study of T cell changes during pregnancy in multiple sclerosis. The CDR3 is made up of 20 amino acids. The germline CDR1 and CDR2 sequences are LGHNT and FRNRAP. Trimming cost V 6 bases and J 2 bases; bases outside gene matches: 15. Sequencing used immunoSEQ multiplex PCR; TCRdb keeps in-frame clones, though not all of them. This table holds 75,000 to 95,000 clones, around 90% found once. The material was peripheral blood, obtained before pregnancy. The sequence was collected from a female donor with multiple sclerosis, enrolled in a pregnancy study. This chain connects TRBV12-5 to TRBJ2-2; TRBD2 matches at 13 bases. The CDR3 DNA sequence: TGTGCTAGTGGGTCTGGGGGGCGGGGACTAGCGGGGCCCAACACCGGGGAGCTGTTTTTT. Protein sequence: CASGSGGRGLAGPNTGELFF.